The clone carrying this T cell receptor beta chain has a count of ten or more. Antigen: not known. The CDR3 consists of 12 residues. The V and J ends lost 4 bases and 8 bases respectively, with 12 bases between them. The germline CDR1 and CDR2 sequences are SGHRS and YFSETQ. This specimen belongs to a study of immune heterogeneity within non-small cell lung tumors. General study results and limits: Within each patient, tumor sites shared identical dominant CDR3 beta clonotypes and also held site-unique high-frequency clones. Individual patients largely had distinct high-frequency T-cell receptor beta clonotypes from one another.

The starting template was genomic DNA from bulk tumor, 450 to 650 ng per sample. Every primary tumor yielded several biopsies, spaced far apart, that were taken during surgery. Surgery that was curative in intent was performed on patients with untreated, newly diagnosed non-small cell lung cancer. Multiplex PCR with 32 V and 13 J primers amplified TCR beta CDR3. MiXCR, applied by TCRdb to the multiplex PCR reads, yields one record per CDR3 protein. The table includes some 30,000 distinct CDR3 sequences, 25% to 30% detected once. This clonotype was obtained from a man in his forties with non-small cell lung cancer. Sequenced sample: lung tumor tissue. The V and J genes are TRBV5-1 and TRBJ1-1; D unclear. The CDR3 reads CASSQGGVEAFF. In nucleotides, the CDR3 is TGCGCCAGCAGCCAAGGTGGGGTCGAAGCTTTCTTT.